This is a list of T cell receptor beta chains from one sample in a study of OX40 agonist ivuxolimab in advanced cancers. Sequencing used immunoSEQ multiplex PCR; TCRdb keeps in-frame clones, though not all of them. The repertoire holds tens of thousands of clones, with roughly 88% as singletons. The sample consisted of CD4+ or CD8+ T cells sorted from blood, taken in a trial of the OX40 agonist ivuxolimab. The receptor source for this set is an adult with an advanced solid tumor such as melanoma, head and neck, liver or kidney cancer. The CDR3 runs from the conserved cysteine through the conserved F or W. Each record gives: J gene, D gene, clone size, V gene, CDR3 DNA, CDR3 protein. D genes are given only for firm matches. Part of the rows lack a size; the others show once, few, many or a class for expanded clones.

>TRBJ2-1|NA|NA|TRBV7-2
TGTGCCAGCAGCTTTAGTGGGGGCTTATACAATGAGCAGTTCTTC
CASSFSGGLYNEQFF
>TRBJ2-1|TRBD1|NA|TRBV11-1
TGTGCCAGCAGTATGACAGGGCTCTACAATGAGCAGTTCTTC
CASSMTGLYNEQFF
>TRBJ2-3|TRBD2|few|TRBV5-4
TGTGCCAGCAGCTTGGGGACTAGCGGGGGTAACACAGATACGCAGTATTTT
CASSLGTSGGNTDTQYF
>TRBJ2-6|NA|NA|TRBV19
TGTGCCAGTAGTTCCCGGGAAGGGAGCGGGGCCAACGTCCTGACTTTC
CASSSREGSGANVLTF
>TRBJ2-1|NA|NA|TRBV5-1
TGCGCCAGCAGGGTCAAAGACTCCTACAATGAGCAGTTCTTC
CASRVKDSYNEQFF
>TRBJ2-1|NA|NA|TRBV6-5
TGTGCCAGCAGCATCGGGACTGGAAACAATGAGCAGTTCTTC
CASSIGTGNNEQFF
>TRBJ1-3|NA|NA|TRBV6-6
TGTGCCAGCAGTTACTCGGCTAGGGGAAACACCATATATTTT
CASSYSARGNTIYF
>TRBJ2-2|TRBD2|once|TRBV4-1
TGCGCCAGCAGCCAAGATCGTGCGGGAGGGCTGTTTTTT
CASSQDRAGGLFF
>TRBJ2-7|NA|NA|TRBV11-2
TGTGCCAGCAGCTATCTGGACAGCTCCTACGAGCAGTACTTC
CASSYLDSSYEQYF
>TRBJ2-7|NA|NA|TRBV7-2
TGTGCCAGCAGCAAGGGAGGGGGGGCCTACGAGCAGTACTTC
CASSKGGGAYEQYF
>TRBJ2-3|NA|NA|TRBV5-6
TGTGCCAGCAGCGTCCGGACCCGAGATACGCAGTATTTT
CASSVRTRDTQYF
>TRBJ2-1|TRBD2|many|TRBV4-1
TGCGCCAGCAGCCAGGTAGACATGGGACTAGCACTCGGCAATGAGCAGTTCTTC
CASSQVDMGLALGNEQFF
>TRBJ2-5|NA|NA|TRBV28
TGTGCCAGCAGTGGAGGGGTTCGGACCCAGTACTTC
CASSGGVRTQYF
>TRBJ1-1|NA|NA|TRBV11-2
TGTGCCAGCAGCTTATATAGGAGTAGAACAGAAGAAGCTTTCTTT
CASSLYRSRTEEAFF
>TRBJ1-3|NA|NA|TRBV9
TGTGCCAGCAGCGTATCTGGCAGGTCGAGCTCTGGAAACACCATATATTTT
CASSVSGRSSSGNTIYF
>TRBJ1-5|TRBD1|NA|TRBV28
TGTGCCAGCACCCTGGGACAGTTGAATCAGCCCCAGCATTTT
CASTLGQLNQPQHF
>TRBJ1-2|NA|NA|TRBV6-5
TGTGCCAGCAGTTACGGGAGAAACTATGGCTACACCTTC
CASSYGRNYGYTF
>TRBJ2-2|NA|NA|TRBV7-9
TGTGCCAGCAGCTTAGGGGGGACCGGGGAGCTGTTTTTT
CASSLGGTGELFF
>TRBJ1-2|NA|NA|TRBV7-2
TGTGCCAGCAGCTCCGGGACCGTCTATGGCTACACCTTC
CASSSGTVYGYTF
>TRBJ2-7|TRBD1|NA|TRBV18
TGTGCCAGCTCAGGACAGGGGAACTCCTACGAGCAGTACTTC
CASSGQGNSYEQYF
>TRBJ1-5|TRBD1|NA|TRBV7-9
TGTGCCAGCAGCTTAGGGACAGGGGGTTGGGGCAATCAGCCCCAGCATTTT
CASSLGTGGWGNQPQHF
>TRBJ2-3|NA|NA|TRBV29-1
TGCAGCGTTAGGTTTTCTAGCACAGATACGCAGTATTTT
CSVRFSSTDTQYF
>TRBJ1-2|NA|NA|TRBV16
TGTGCCAGCAGCTATACAGGACCGGGGGGCTACACCTTC
CASSYTGPGGYTF
>TRBJ1-4|NA|NA|TRBV10-3
TGTGCCACCTCCGAAAGGCGTGAAAAACTGTTTTTT
CATSERREKLFF
>TRBJ1-1|NA|NA|TRBV7-8
TGTGCCAGCAGCTTAGACCAGCTGAACACTGAAGCTTTCTTT
CASSLDQLNTEAFF
>TRBJ2-5|NA|NA|TRBV18
TGTGCCAGCTCCTTGAGGGAGACCCAGTACTTC
CASSLRETQYF
>TRBJ2-7|TRBD1|NA|TRBV27
TGTGCCAGCAGTCGAAAGGCCGGGACAGGGTACTACGAGCAGTACTTC
CASSRKAGTGYYEQYF
>TRBJ2-1|TRBD2|NA|TRBV6-1
TGTGCCAGCAGTGAAATAGCGGGAGTCTCCAATGAGCAGTTCTTC
CASSEIAGVSNEQFF
>TRBJ2-3|NA|NA|TRBV5-6
TGTGCCAGCAGCTTGGACACAGATACGCAGTATTTT
CASSLDTDTQYF
>TRBJ2-7|TRBD2|NA|TRBV10-3
TGTGCCATCAGTACCGGGACTAGCGGATACGAGCAGTACTTC
CAISTGTSGYEQYF
>TRBJ2-1|TRBD2|NA|TRBV28
TGTGCCAGCAGTCTCAGGACTAGCGGGAGGCACAATGAGCAGTTCTTC
CASSLRTSGRHNEQFF
>TRBJ1-2|NA|NA|TRBV2
TGTGCCAGCAGTGAAGACAGGTTAAACTATGGCTACACCTTC
CASSEDRLNYGYTF
>TRBJ1-5|NA|few|TRBV5-1
TGCGCCAGCAGCTTAGAGGGTAATAGCAATCAGCCCCAGCATTTT
CASSLEGNSNQPQHF
>TRBJ2-3|NA|NA|TRBV19
TGTGCCAGTAGTACCTTCATGGGGCAGGAAGGCACAGATACGCAGTATTTT
CASSTFMGQEGTDTQYF
>TRBJ2-3|TRBD2|NA|TRBV2
TGTGCCAGCAGTGAATCTAGCGGGAGGGCGTCAGATACGCAGTATTTT
CASSESSGRASDTQYF
>TRBJ2-1|NA|NA|TRBV5-4
TGTGCCAGCAGCTTGGTGGCAAGCAGCTACAATGAGCAGTTCTTC
CASSLVASSYNEQFF
>TRBJ1-1|NA|NA|TRBV10-3
TGTGCCATAGCCCGGGACCCGAGGAACACTGAAGCTTTCTTT
CAIARDPRNTEAFF
>TRBJ2-6|TRBD1|NA|TRBV5-1
TGCGCCAGCAGCCCTAACCTACCGGGACAGGGGAGTGGGGCCAACGTCCTGACTTTC
CASSPNLPGQGSGANVLTF
>TRBJ1-2|TRBD1|NA|TRBV2
TGTGCCAGCAGTGATCACAGGGGCGATGGCTACACCTTC
CASSDHRGDGYTF
>TRBJ2-1|NA|NA|TRBV6-1
TGTGCCAGCAGTGAAGAACAGGGCGTTCGGGATGAGCAGTTCTTC
CASSEEQGVRDEQFF
>TRBJ2-5|NA|NA|TRBV11-2
TGTGCCAGCAGCCGGGCAGGGGTCGTTGAGACCCAGTACTTC
CASSRAGVVETQYF
>TRBJ2-7|TRBD2|NA|TRBV11-2
TGTGCCAGCAGGTATATGGGGACGGGAGGATCCGAGCAGTACTTC
CASRYMGTGGSEQYF
>TRBJ2-7|TRBD2|few|TRBV7-8
TGTGCCAGCAGCTTAGAGAAGGGACTAGCGGGAGGCGAGCAGTACTTC
CASSLEKGLAGGEQYF
>TRBJ2-7|NA|few|TRBV4-1
TGCGCCAGCAGCCAAGATAGGCGGGGTCCCTACGAGCAGTACTTC
CASSQDRRGPYEQYF
>TRBJ2-1|NA|NA|TRBV25-1
TGTGCCAGCAGTGATCCTTCTCCGAGCTCCTACAATGAGCAGTTCTTC
CASSDPSPSSYNEQFF
>TRBJ1-4|NA|once|TRBV6-1
TGTGCCAGCAGTGCACGGACAGCAACTAATGAAAAACTGTTTTTT
CASSARTATNEKLFF
>TRBJ1-1|NA|NA|TRBV5-1
TGCGCCAGCAGCTTGGCCCTGGGAGGCACTGAAGCTTTCTTT
CASSLALGGTEAFF
>TRBJ2-2|NA|NA|TRBV5-5
TGTGCCAGCAGCTTGCGTTTCGACACCGGGGAGCTGTTTTTT
CASSLRFDTGELFF
>TRBJ2-7|TRBD1|NA|TRBV11-2
TGTGCCAGCAGCTTGGGACAGGGAGCATACGAGCAGTACTTC
CASSLGQGAYEQYF
>TRBJ2-1|TRBD2|once|TRBV4-1
TGCGCCAGCAGCCAAGATCGGGCTAGCGGGAGAAATGAGCAGTTCTTC
CASSQDRASGRNEQFF
>TRBJ2-7|TRBD1|NA|TRBV28
TGTGCCAGCAGGCAGACAGGGCGGCACGAGCAGTACTTC
CASRQTGRHEQYF
>TRBJ2-5|TRBD1|NA|TRBV7-6
TGTGCCAGCACCCGTGACAGGGACGGGACCCAGTACTTC
CASTRDRDGTQYF
>TRBJ1-5|TRBD1|NA|TRBV19
TGTGCCAGTAGGTACCAAAGCCGGACAGGACTACTCCAGGGCAATCAGCCCCAGCATTTT
CASRYQSRTGLLQGNQPQHF
>TRBJ2-3|TRBD2|NA|TRBV5-1
TGCGCCAGCAGCCCTGGGACTAGCGAAAGCACAGATACGCAGTATTTT
CASSPGTSESTDTQYF
>TRBJ2-7|TRBD1|NA|TRBV19
TGTGCCAGTACCCCACCCTCGGGACAGGGGCCCTACGAGCAGTACTTC
CASTPPSGQGPYEQYF